The 18 T cell receptor beta chains presented below share a single source sample, sequenced in a study of molecular identifiers for immune sequencing clone quantification. TCRdb analysed the PCR reads with MiXCR anew, one entry per CDR3 protein. The sample holds about 40,000 distinct CDR3 sequences, approximately 22% seen once. Specimen: naive CD8+ T cells from blood, with Jurkat cell RNA spiked in. As for subset: FACS-sorted CD8+CD4-CCR7+CD45RA+ naive T cells. The source is a human donor in good health. Some libraries in this study had Jurkat cell RNA spiked in.

The chain combines TRBV2 with TRBJ1-1; D possibly corresponds to TRBD1 (5 bases). V dropped 1 base and J dropped 4 bases, with 16 bases sitting between them. The CDR3 runs 16 residues. The V gene's germline CDR1 is SNHLY and CDR2 FYNNEI. The DNA of the CDR3 is TGTGCCAGCAGTGAAGGTATACAGGCGAGTGGCACTGAAGCTTTCTTT. It is translated as CASSEGIQASGTEAFF. Filled out from reference TRBV2 and TRBJ1-1, the complete variable domain reads EPEVTQTPSHQVTQMGQEVILRCVPISNHLYFYWYRQILGQKVEFLVSFYNNEISEKSEIFDDQFSVERPDGSNFTLKIRSTKLEDSAMYFCASSEGIQASGTEAFFGQGTRLTVV.

Worth noting for this clonotype: This may stem from a read error, because a much larger clone lies one nucleotide away. V usage is TRBV27 and J usage is TRBJ2-7, with 8 bases that match TRBD1. The germline CDR1 and CDR2 sequences are MNHEY and SMNVEV (reference sequence). The CDR3 contains 13 residues. The DNA of the CDR3 is TGTGTCAGCAGTCCGGGACAGGCGGTCGAGCAGTACTTC. Translation gives CVSSPGQAVEQYF.

This clonotype was seen at least ten times. This chain joins TRBV6-5 and TRBJ2-1; TRBD2 matches at 7 bases. The CDR3 has 15 residues. Looked up from germline, CDR1 is MNHEY and CDR2 is SVGAGI. After removal of 1 base from V and 6 bases from J, the junction contained 6 bases not matched to a gene. CDR3 nucleotide sequence: TGTGCCAGCAGTTACTGGGGCCCGGGAGGCAATGAGCAGTTCTTC. The encoded protein is CASSYWGPGGNEQFF.

This clonotype appeared many times. The rearrangement links TRBV20-1 to TRBJ1-2, with a weak D call TRBD1 (6 bases). Looked up from germline, CDR1 is DFQATT and CDR2 is SNEGSKA (reference sequence). This CDR3 contains 16 residues. The germline V and J ends were trimmed by 6 bases and 3 bases, with 23 bases remaining between them. CDR3 DNA sequence: TGCAGTGCCCCGGCCGAGGGGACATCCGCCTACTATGGCTACACCTTC. Amino acid sequence: CSAPAEGTSAYYGYTF.

This clonotype has ten or more counts. This chain links TRBV27 with TRBJ1-6; no reliable D call. V was pared by 3 bases and J by 2 bases, with 2 bases between. CDR1 and CDR2 from the germline V gene are MNHEY and SMNVEV (reference sequence). This CDR3 has 13 amino acids. The chain's CDR3 is CASSLAYNSPLHF. The CDR3 coding sequence is TGTGCCAGCAGTTTGGCCTATAATTCACCCCTCCACTTT.

Notes on this clonotype: No conserved phenylalanine or tryptophan is present at the end of the CDR3, so a read error is the likely explanation. The V gene is TRBV11-2, the J gene TRBJ2-1; 10 bases align to TRBD1. This CDR3 contains 16 residues. The germline gives CDR1 SGHAT, CDR2 FQNNGV. The junction had 4 bases not matched to a gene; V was cut back by 2 bases and J by 3 bases. Here the CDR3 reads CASSLLTGGCYNEQFV. CDR3 DNA sequence: TGTGCCAGCAGCTTATTGACAGGGGGCTGCTACAATGAGCAGTTCGTC.

This clonotype has a count of ten or more. This chain uses TRBV6-6 with TRBJ1-1; D gene uncertain. CDR1 is MNHNY, CDR2 SVGAGI, per germline (reference sequence). V lost 8 bases and J 7 bases, leaving 8 bases between the germline ends. This CDR3 contains 10 residues. CDR3 nucleotide sequence: TGTGCCAGCCAGGACGGTGAAGCTTTCTTT. It codes for CASQDGEAFF.

As to this clonotype: A much larger clone differs by one base, so this may be a read error. The chain carries TRBV3-1 and TRBJ1-5; weak D call: TRBD1 (5 bases). With 0 bases removed from V and 5 bases from J, the gap between germline ends came to 11 bases. Germline assignment: CDR1 LGHDT and CDR2 YNNKEL (reference sequence). CDR3 length: 15 residues. CDR3 residues: CASSQDWDLDQPQHF. The DNA of the CDR3 is TGTGCCAGCAGCCAAGATTGGGACCTCGATCAGCCCCAGCATTTT.

In this sample, this clonotype turned up many times. The rearrangement joins TRBV30 to TRBJ2-1; 12 positions match TRBD2. With V trimmed by 4 bases and J by 0 bases, 4 bases remained unmatched. CDR3 size: 16 residues. The germline V gene has CDR1 GTSNPN and CDR2 SVGIG (reference sequence). The DNA for the CDR3 is TGTGCCTGGAACGGACTAGCGGGAAGCTCCTACAATGAGCAGTTCTTC. Translation: CAWNGLAGSSYNEQFF.

The chain uses TRBV30 and TRBJ2-3, with 10 nucleotides matching TRBD1. Germline loops: CDR1 GTSNPN, CDR2 SVGIG (reference sequence). This CDR3 spans 13 amino acids. The junction had 3 bases not matched to a gene; V was cut back by 3 bases and J by 6 bases. The CDR3 sequence: CAWRTGGLDTQYF. CDR3 nucleotide sequence: TGTGCCTGGAGGACAGGGGGCTTGGATACGCAGTATTTT.

This clonotype turned up a few times. Being one base from a much bigger clone, this may be a read error. J is TRBJ2-5 and V is TRBV7-9; D might be TRBD1 or TRBD2, each matching 5 bases. The germline V gene encodes CDR1 SEHNR and CDR2 FQNEAQ (reference sequence). The V gene lost 2 bases and the J gene lost 9 bases, with 13 bases spanning the gap. The CDR3 runs to 13 residues. CDR3 region: CASSLSLGEPQYF. CDR3 in DNA: TGTGCCAGCAGCTTATCTTTAGGGGAGCCCCAGTACTTC.

Only a few counts were recorded for this clonotype. This chain's CDR3 is CSARTTSPTDTQYF. The CDR3 nucleotides are TGCAGTGCCCGGACAACTTCTCCCACAGATACGCAGTATTTT. This chain uses TRBV20-1 with TRBJ2-3, with D perhaps TRBD1 (5 bases). Trimming left V 6 bases short and J 2 bases short, with 15 bases between. CDR3 size: 14 residues. Germline CDR1 DFQATT, CDR2 SNEGSKA (reference sequence).

At least ten counts were recorded for this clonotype. V is TRBV4-1 and J is TRBJ1-1; TRBD1 might be the D (6 bases). The CDR3 is 17 amino acids. CDR1 is MGHRA and CDR2 is YSYEKL in the germline V gene. V lost 1 base to trimming and J lost 7 bases, with 22 bases between them. CDR3 nucleotide sequence: TGCGCCAGCAGCCAAGTACTACACAGGGTTAATGAAGGTGAAGCTTTCTTT. Translating it yields CASSQVLHRVNEGEAFF.

The CDR3 here is CASSFGEPLAKTLQYF. The CDR3 nucleotides are TGTGCCAGCAGCTTTGGCGAGCCCCTCGCCAAAACCCTTCAGTACTTC. The chain joins TRBV5-6 to TRBJ2-4, with no clear D. Germline CDR1 is SGHDT and CDR2 is YYEEEE. This CDR3 contains 16 residues. The V end lost 2 bases, the J end lost 11 bases, and 23 bases lay between the germline ends.

This clonotype was seen a few times. A read error may produce the germline difference seen at one junction end. V is TRBV12-3 or TRBV12-4 and J is TRBJ2-3, with 8 bases identical to TRBD1. The CDR3 loop spans 16 amino acids. CDR3 coding DNA: TGTGCCGGCAGTCCCCCAGGGGGCACCCTCACAGATACGCAGTATTTT. Protein sequence: CAGSPPGGTLTDTQYF.

The chain has TRBV4-1 and TRBJ2-7; 13 bases match TRBD2. This CDR3 is built from 17 residues. V was clipped by 3 bases and J by 4 bases; unmatched bases: 9. Germline V gene sequence: CDR1 MGHRA, CDR2 YSYEKL. CDR3 bases: TGCGCCAGCAGCCAGGAAACCGGGACTAGCGGGGTTTACGAGCAGTACTTC. This codes for CASSQETGTSGVYEQYF.

Regarding this clonotype: At one end the junction does not follow the germline gene, possibly because of a read error. The rearrangement uses TRBV28 and TRBJ2-5, with 10 bases matching TRBD2. CDR3 size: 16 residues. CDR1 MDHEN and CDR2 SYDVKM come from the germline V gene. CDR3 bases: TGTGCCGCCCAATTTGGTACTAGCGGGAAGGGAGAGACCCAATACTTC. The encoded protein is CAAQFGTSGKGETQYF.

V and J are TRBV20-1 and TRBJ1-1; a possible D gene is TRBD1 (5 bases). V was pared by 0 bases and J by 7 bases, with 12 bases between. This CDR3 region has 13 residues. Germline CDR1 reads DFQATT; CDR2 reads SNEGSKA (reference sequence). CDR3 DNA: TGCAGTGCTAGAGATCAGGTGAGGGGTGAAGCTTTCTTT. Its protein is CSARDQVRGEAFF.